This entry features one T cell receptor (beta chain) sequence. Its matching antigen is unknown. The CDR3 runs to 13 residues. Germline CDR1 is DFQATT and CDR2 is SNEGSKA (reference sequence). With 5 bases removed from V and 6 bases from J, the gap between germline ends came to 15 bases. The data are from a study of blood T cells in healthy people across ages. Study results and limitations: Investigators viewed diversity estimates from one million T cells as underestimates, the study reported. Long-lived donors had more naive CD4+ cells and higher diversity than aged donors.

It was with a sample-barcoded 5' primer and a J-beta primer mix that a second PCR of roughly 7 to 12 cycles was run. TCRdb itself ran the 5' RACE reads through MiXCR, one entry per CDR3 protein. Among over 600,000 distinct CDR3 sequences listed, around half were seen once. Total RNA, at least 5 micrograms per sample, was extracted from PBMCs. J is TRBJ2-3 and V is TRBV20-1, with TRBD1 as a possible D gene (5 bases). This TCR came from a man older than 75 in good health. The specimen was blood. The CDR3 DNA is TGCAGTGCTGGGGCCGGGCCTGCTGATACGCAGTATTTT. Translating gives CSAGAGPADTQYF.